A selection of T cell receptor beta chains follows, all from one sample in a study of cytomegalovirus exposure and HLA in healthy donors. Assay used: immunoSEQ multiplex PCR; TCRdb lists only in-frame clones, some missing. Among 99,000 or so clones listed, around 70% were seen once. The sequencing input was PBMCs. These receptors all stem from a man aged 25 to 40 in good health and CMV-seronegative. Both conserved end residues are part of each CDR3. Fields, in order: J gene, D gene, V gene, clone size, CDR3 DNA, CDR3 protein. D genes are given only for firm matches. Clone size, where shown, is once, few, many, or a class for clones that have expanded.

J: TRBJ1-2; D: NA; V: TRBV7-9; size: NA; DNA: TGTGCCAGCAGCCGAACACAGGGAAGGAACTATGGCTACACCTTC; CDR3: CASSRTQGRNYGYTF
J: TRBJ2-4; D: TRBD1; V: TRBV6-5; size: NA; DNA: TGTGCCAGCAGCCTTACCCTCAGGGGGAGAAACATTCAGTACTTC; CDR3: CASSLTLRGRNIQYF
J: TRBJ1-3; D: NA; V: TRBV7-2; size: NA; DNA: TGTGCCAGCAGCTCGTACTCCGGAAACACCATATATTTT; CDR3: CASSSYSGNTIYF
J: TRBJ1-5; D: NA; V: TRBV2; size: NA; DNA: TGTGCCAGCAAGTACGGACTCCATAGCAATCAGCCCCAGCATTTT; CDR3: CASKYGLHSNQPQHF
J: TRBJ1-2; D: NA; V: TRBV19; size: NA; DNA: TGTGCCAGTAGTATTGGGGGGGCTAACTATGGCTACACCTTC; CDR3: CASSIGGANYGYTF
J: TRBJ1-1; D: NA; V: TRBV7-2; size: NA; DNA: TGTGCCAGCAGCTTGGGGGGGGCTGAAGCTTTCTTT; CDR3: CASSLGGAEAFF
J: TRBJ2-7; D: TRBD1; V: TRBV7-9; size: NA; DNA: TGTGCCAGCAGCTGGGGGACAGGGTTATCCTACGAGCAGTACTTC; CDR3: CASSWGTGLSYEQYF
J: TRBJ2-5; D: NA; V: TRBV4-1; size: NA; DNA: TGCGCCAGCAGATCTACAACAGGGTGGGAGACCCAGTACTTC; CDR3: CASRSTTGWETQYF
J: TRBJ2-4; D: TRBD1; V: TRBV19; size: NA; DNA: TGTGCCAGTAGTATAGGCAGGACAGGGGATGGGAGGGGGAACATTCAGTACTTC; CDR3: CASSIGRTGDGRGNIQYF
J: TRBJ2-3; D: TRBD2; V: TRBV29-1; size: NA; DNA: TGCAGCGGGACTAGCGGGAACACAGATACGCAGTATTTT; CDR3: CSGTSGNTDTQYF
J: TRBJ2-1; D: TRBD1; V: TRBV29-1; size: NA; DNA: TGCAGCGGGGGACAGGTCAGCTCCTACAATGAGCAGTTCTTC; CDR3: CSGGQVSSYNEQFF
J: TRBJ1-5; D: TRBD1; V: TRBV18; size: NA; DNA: TGTGCCAGCTCATGGAGGACAGGGGAACAGCCCCAGCATTTT; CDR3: CASSWRTGEQPQHF
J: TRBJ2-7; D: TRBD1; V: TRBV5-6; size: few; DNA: TGTGCCAGCAGCTCGGTTCCTTACCGGGACAGGGGGGACTACGAGCAGTACTTC; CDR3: CASSSVPYRDRGDYEQYF
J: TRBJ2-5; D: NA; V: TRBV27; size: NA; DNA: TGTGCCAGCAGTTTATCGATCTTCCAGGGCCAAGAGACCCAGTACTTC; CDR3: CASSLSIFQGQETQYF
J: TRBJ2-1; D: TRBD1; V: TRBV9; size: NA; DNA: TGTGCCAGCAGCGTAGAAGGGGACAGGGTGGTAAATGAGCAGTTCTTC; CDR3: CASSVEGDRVVNEQFF
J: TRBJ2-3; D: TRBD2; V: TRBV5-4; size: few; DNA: TGTGCCAGCAGTTCGACTAGCGGGAGGCCCGGAGATACGCAGTATTTT; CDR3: CASSSTSGRPGDTQYF
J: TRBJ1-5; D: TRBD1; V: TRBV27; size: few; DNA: TGTGCCAGCAGCCGGACAGGGGGATATAGCAATCAGCCCCAGCATTTT; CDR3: CASSRTGGYSNQPQHF
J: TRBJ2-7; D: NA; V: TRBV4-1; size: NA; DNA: TGCGCCAGCAGCCACCGGGGACAAACCTACGAGCAGTACTTC; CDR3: CASSHRGQTYEQYF
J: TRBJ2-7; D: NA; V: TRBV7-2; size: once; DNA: TGTGCCAGCAGCTCCCCCTACCGGGACGGCGGGGACGAGCAGTACTTC; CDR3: CASSSPYRDGGDEQYF
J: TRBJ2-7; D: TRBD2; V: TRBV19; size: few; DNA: TGTGCCAGTAGTATACTAGCGGGGGTTGACGAGCAGTACTTC; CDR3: CASSILAGVDEQYF
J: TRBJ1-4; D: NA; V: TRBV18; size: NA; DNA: TGTGCCAGCTCACCGGTCGTCAGCCTCGGGGAAAAACTGTTTTTT; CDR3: CASSPVVSLGEKLFF
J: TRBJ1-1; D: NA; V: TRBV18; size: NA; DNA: TGTGCCAGCTCACCATCTATAAGGGAGGCTGAAGCTTTCTTT; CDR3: CASSPSIREAEAFF
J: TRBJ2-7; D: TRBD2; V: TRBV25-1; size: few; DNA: TGTGCCAGCAGTGGAGGAACGGGAGGGCCTTACGAGCAGTACTTC; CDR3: CASSGGTGGPYEQYF
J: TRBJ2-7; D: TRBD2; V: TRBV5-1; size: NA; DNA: TGCGCCAGCAGCTCTCTTAGCGGGAGCCCCCTCGAGCAGTACTTC; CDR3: CASSSLSGSPLEQYF
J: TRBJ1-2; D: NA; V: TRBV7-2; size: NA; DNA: TGTGCCAGCAGCTTAAGGGCCTCCGGGGGATCCGGCTACACCTTC; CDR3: CASSLRASGGSGYTF
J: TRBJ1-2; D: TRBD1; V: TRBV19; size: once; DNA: TGTGCCAGTAGTGTTCGTGGGGGACAGGGCCGCGGCTACACCTTC; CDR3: CASSVRGGQGRGYTF
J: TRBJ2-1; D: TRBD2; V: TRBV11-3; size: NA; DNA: TGTGCCAGCAGCTTCACCGGGACTAGCCGATACAATGAGCAGTTCTTC; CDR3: CASSFTGTSRYNEQFF
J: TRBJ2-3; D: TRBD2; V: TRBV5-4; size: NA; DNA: TGTGCCAGCAGCTTGACTAGCGGGAGAACAGATACGCAGTATTTT; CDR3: CASSLTSGRTDTQYF
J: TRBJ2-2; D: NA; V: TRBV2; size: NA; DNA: TGTGCCAGCACCGGGGATACCGGGGAGCTGTTTTTT; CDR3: CASTGDTGELFF
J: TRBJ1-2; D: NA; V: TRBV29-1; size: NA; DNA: TGCAGCGTTGCTACTAACTATGGCTACACCTTC; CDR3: CSVATNYGYTF
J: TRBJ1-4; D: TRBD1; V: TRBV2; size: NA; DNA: TGTGCCAGCAGTGAATTAGGTGGGACAGGGAATGAAAAACTGTTTTTT; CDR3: CASSELGGTGNEKLFF
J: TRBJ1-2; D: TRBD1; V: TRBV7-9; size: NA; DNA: TGTGCCAGCAGCTTAGCGGACAGGGGGCGCGAAAACTATGGCTACACCTTC; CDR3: CASSLADRGRENYGYTF
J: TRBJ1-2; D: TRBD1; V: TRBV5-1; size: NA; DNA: TGCGCCAGCAGCTTCACAGGGGCGTTCTATGGCTACACCTTC; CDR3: CASSFTGAFYGYTF
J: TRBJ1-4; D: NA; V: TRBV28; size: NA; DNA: TGTGCCAGCAGCCGCGGGGTTGGGGAAAAACTGTTTTTT; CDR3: CASSRGVGEKLFF
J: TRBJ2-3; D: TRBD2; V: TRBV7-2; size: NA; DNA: TGTGCCAGCAGCTATAGCGGGAGCGGCACAGATACGCAGTATTTT; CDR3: CASSYSGSGTDTQYF
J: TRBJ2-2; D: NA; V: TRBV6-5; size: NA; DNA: TGTGCCAGCAGTTTAACAGGGCTCCCCGGGGAGCTGTTTTTT; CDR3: CASSLTGLPGELFF
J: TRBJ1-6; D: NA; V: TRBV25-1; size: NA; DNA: TGTGCCAGCAGAGGACAATATAATTCACCCCTCCACTTT; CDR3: CASRGQYNSPLHF
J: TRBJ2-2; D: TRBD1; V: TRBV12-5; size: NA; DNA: TGTGCTAGTGGTTTGAACCAGGGGGCGCTCACCGGGGAGCTGTTTTTT; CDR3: CASGLNQGALTGELFF
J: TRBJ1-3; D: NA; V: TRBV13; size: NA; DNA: TGTGCCAGCAGCTTGGCGGAGACTGGAAACACCATATATTTT; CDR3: CASSLAETGNTIYF
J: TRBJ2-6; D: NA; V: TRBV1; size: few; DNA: TGCACCAGCAGCCAAGGGCCTCTCGCAAGAATTCCCCGCTCTGGGGCCAACGTCCTGACTTTC; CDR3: CTSSQGPLARIPRSGANVLTF
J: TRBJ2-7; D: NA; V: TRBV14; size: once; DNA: TGTGCCAGCAGCCGAAGGGGGTCCTACGAGCAGTACTTC; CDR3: CASSRRGSYEQYF
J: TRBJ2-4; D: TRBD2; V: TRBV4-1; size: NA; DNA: TGCGCCAGCAGCCAAGACTTGGGAGCGGGAGGTTACATTCAGTACTTC; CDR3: CASSQDLGAGGYIQYF
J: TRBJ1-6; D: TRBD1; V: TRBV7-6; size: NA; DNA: TGTGCCAGCAGCCCAGGGGGTAATTCACCCCTCCACTTT; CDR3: CASSPGGNSPLHF
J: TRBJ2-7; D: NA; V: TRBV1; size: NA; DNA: TGCACCAGCAGCCAAGTAAGCCTTTCGGGCAGGGCCTACGAGCAGTACTTC; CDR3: CTSSQVSLSGRAYEQYF
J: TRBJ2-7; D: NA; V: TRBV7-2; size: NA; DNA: TGTGCCAGCATCCCTGGGGGGTTCAGCCACGAGCAGTACTTC; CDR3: CASIPGGFSHEQYF
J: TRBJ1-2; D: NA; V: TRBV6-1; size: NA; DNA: TGTGCCAGCAGTGAACGAGCGGGGGCCAACTATGGCTACACCTTC; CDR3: CASSERAGANYGYTF
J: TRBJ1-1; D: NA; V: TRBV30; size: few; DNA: TGTGCCTGGAACCGGGGGGACACTGAAGCTTTCTTT; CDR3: CAWNRGDTEAFF
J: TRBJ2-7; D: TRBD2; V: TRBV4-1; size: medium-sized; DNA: TGCGCCAGCAGCCAAGTACTCGCGGGAGGGAACTACGAGCAGTACTTC; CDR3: CASSQVLAGGNYEQYF
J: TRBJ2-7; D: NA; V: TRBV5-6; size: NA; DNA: TGTGCCAGCAGCCTAGGGGGAGTCGACTACGAGCAGTACTTC; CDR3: CASSLGGVDYEQYF
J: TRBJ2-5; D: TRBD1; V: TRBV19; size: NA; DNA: TGTGCCAGTAGTCCGGGACAGAGGAAAGTTAAACAAGAGACCCAGTACTTC; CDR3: CASSPGQRKVKQETQYF
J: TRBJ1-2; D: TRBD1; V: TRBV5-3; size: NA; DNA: TGTGCCAGAAGCTTGGGGGGACAGGGGACCTATGGCTACACCTTC; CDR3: CARSLGGQGTYGYTF
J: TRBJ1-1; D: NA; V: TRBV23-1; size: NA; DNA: TGCGCCAGTTCAGTCGGGGGAGCAAACAAGTTCACTGAAGCTTTCTTT; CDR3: CASSVGGANKFTEAFF